One sample yielded the 5 T cell receptor beta chains listed below, sequenced in a study of response to subunit inactivated influenza vaccine (dated by TCRdb to the late 2010s). Receptor libraries were prepared by RT-PCR. The sample was run on an Illumina HiSeq 2500. TCRdb handled the public reads itself, with Q25 trimming in fastp and clone calling in MiXCR, and kept productive beta chains. Every distinct CDR3 protein forms one entry, paired with its most common genes and DNA. Present in this sample are about 570,000 distinct CDR3 sequences, 11% of which were seen just once. The top ten clones comprise 11% of the sample. These data are also associated with another study on T cells expressing NK-cell markers. The second paper states: The TCR beta cDNA libraries were made using 5'RACE template switching, a step that added both a universal primer site and unique molecular identifiers.

The input for sequencing was PBMCs from blood, taken on the day of vaccination. The receptor source for this set is a man aged 45 to 65 who received an inactivated influenza vaccine. Donor details come from another sample of the same person, matched by shared clones.

The chain employs TRBV6-1 and TRBJ1-5; TRBD1 agrees at 7 bases. The CDR3 spans 14 residues. V trimming: 6 bases; J trimming: 7 bases; junction bases outside the gene matches: 9. Germline V lookup: CDR1 MNHNS, CDR2 SASEGT. The CDR3 sequence: CASSTGGGRQPQHF. The CDR3 DNA follows: TGTGCCAGCAGCACGGGAGGGGGCAGGCAGCCCCAGCATTTT.

A few counts support this clonotype. The rearrangement uses TRBV12-3 or TRBV12-4 and TRBJ1-5, with 7 bases matching TRBD1. Germline trimming cut 3 bases from V and 3 bases from J; bases unmatched to any gene: 2. This CDR3 has 14 amino acids. The CDR3 sequence: CASSFGQANQPQHF. CDR3 bases: TGTGCCAGCAGTTTTGGACAGGCCAATCAGCCCCAGCATTTT.

This clonotype has more than one count but fewer than ten. This chain uses TRBV7-6 with TRBJ2-1; 8 positions agree with TRBD1. J gave up 3 bases and V 5 bases, and 12 bases lay outside the gene matches. This CDR3 has 17 amino acids. The germline V gene encodes CDR1 SGHVS and CDR2 FNYEAQ. CDR3 sequence reads: CASSPSPRGQGYNEQFF. The CDR3 DNA reads as TGTGCCAGCAGCCCATCACCTCGAGGACAGGGCTACAATGAGCAGTTCTTC.

This clonotype turned up a few times. The chain joins TRBV6-5 to TRBJ1-4; 10 nucleotides line up with TRBD1. This CDR3 comprises 15 residues. Germline V CDR1 and CDR2: MNHEY, SVGAGI. V gave up 4 bases and J gave up 7 bases; unmatched junction bases: 6. CDR3 region: CASSSTGGLGEKLFF. Here the CDR3 DNA reads TGTGCCAGCAGTTCGACAGGGGGCCTTGGTGAAAAACTGTTTTTT.

This clonotype showed up many times. The V call is TRBV28, the J call TRBJ2-1; TRBD2 matches at 8 bases. The CDR3 has 14 amino acids. J was trimmed by 4 bases and V by 3 bases; bases with no gene match: 2. CDR1 MDHEN and CDR2 SYDVKM come from the germline V gene. The CDR3 spells CASSFQRGYNEQFF. The CDR3 DNA follows: TGTGCCAGCAGTTTCCAGCGGGGGTACAATGAGCAGTTCTTC.